This TCR beta chain originates from a study of T cells in Graves' hyperthyroidism and ophthalmopathy. Study observations and caveats: Blood also carried most thyroid clonotypes expanded above 0.001. Ophthalmopathy was identified by the model a median around 6.3 months ahead of onset.

There are a few counts of this clonotype. Its antigen is as yet unknown. V lost 2 bases to trimming and J lost 7 bases, with 8 bases between them. Germline-derived CDR1 and CDR2 are MDHEN and SYDVKM. There are 13 residues in the CDR3. TCR beta CDR3 regions were amplified from RNA transcripts. During a first-round RT-PCR of the TCR CDR3, the HTBI primer set was used. Each CDR3 protein is one row after TCRdb ran MiXCR on the multiplex PCR reads. The table lists roughly 380,000 distinct CDR3 sequences, roughly 14% of them singletons. It was considered stable Graves' hyperthyroidism when ophthalmopathy did not progress within 18 months. Diagnoses were established using clinical symptoms, serum thyroxine and TRAb, thyroid ultrasound and orbital computed tomography.

This chain uses TRBV28 with TRBJ2-2; D call uncertain. The sample taken for sequencing was blood. This sequence was found in a woman aged 60-70 years with Graves' hyperthyroidism. The CDR3 here is CASSLMRHGELFF. Here the CDR3 DNA reads TGTGCCAGCAGTTTAATGAGGCACGGGGAGCTGTTTTTT. The full variable domain, its missing parts supplied by reference TRBV28 and TRBJ2-2, is DVKVTQSSRYLVKRTGEKVFLECVQDMDHENMFWYRQDPGLGLRLIYFSYDVKMKEKGDIPEGYSVSREKKERFSLILESASTNQTSMYLCASSLMRHGELFFGEGSRLTVL.